The sequence of this T cell receptor (beta chain) was determined in a study of cytomegalovirus exposure and HLA in healthy donors. Findings of the study overall: In a later analysis, TCR association rates varied by HLA locus: DRB1 most, HLA-C fewest. Most TCRs appeared rarely, but some public TCRs recurred in many donors.

The PCR ran on 60 Vbeta and 13 Jbeta primers. Assay used: immunoSEQ multiplex PCR; TCRdb lists only in-frame clones, some missing. The sample has approximately 170,000 clones, 68% seen once; the top ten hold less than 1.5%. This clone came up a few times. Its antigen remains unidentified. V lost 6 bases and J lost 7, with 10 bases in between. Germline V gene lookup returns CDR1 MNHEY and CDR2 SVGAGI. The CDR3 sequence is 12 residues long. Material for sequencing was PBMCs. The chain has TRBV6-5 and TRBJ2-1, with a weak D call TRBD1 (6 bases). The TCR originated in a middle-aged man in good health and CMV-seronegative. The CDR3 DNA reads as TGTGCCAGCAGACAGGGCGCGAATGAGCAGTTCTTC. Translation gives CASRQGANEQFF.